What follows are 25 T cell receptor beta chains derived from one specimen sequenced in a study of control samples from healthy donors and cancer patients. Clones were read by immunoSEQ multiplex PCR, and TCRdb kept only the in-frame ones, dropping some. This repertoire shows some 67,000 clones, around 87% found once; its top ten account for roughly 2.4%. Sample: PBMCs. Every receptor here comes from a woman aged 50 to 65 with head and neck cancer.

J is TRBJ2-7 and V is TRBV28; 7 nucleotides match TRBD2. The germline gives CDR1 MDHEN, CDR2 SYDVKM. CDR3 length: 15 residues. Germline trimming cut 7 bases from V and 2 bases from J; bases unmatched to any gene: 11. CDR3 sequence: CASIPGGDGTYEQYF. CDR3 bases: TGTGCCAGCATTCCGGGAGGAGACGGCACCTACGAGCAGTACTTC.

This clone was detected only once. The chain recombines TRBV27 with TRBJ1-5; the D is unclear. The length of the CDR3 is 14 residues. Germline values: CDR1 MNHEY, CDR2 SMNVEV (reference sequence). The germline V and J ends were trimmed by 5 bases and 6 bases, with 14 bases remaining between them. The CDR3 coding sequence is TGTGCCAGCAGTGGCGCGAGGGCAGGTCAGCCCCAGCATTTT. It yields the protein CASSGARAGQPQHF.

V and J are TRBV7-9 and TRBJ1-4, with TRBD1 matching over 8 bases. The CDR3 covers 16 residues. Germline V lookup: CDR1 SEHNR, CDR2 FQNEAQ (reference sequence). V dropped 5 bases and J dropped 8; count of bases not matched to a gene: 13. The CDR3 coding sequence is TGTGCCAGCAGCCCGCCGTACATGACAGGGGAGGAAAAACTGTTTTTT. Its protein is CASSPPYMTGEEKLFF.

The CDR3 DNA follows: TGTGCCAGCAGTGAACCCCTCGCTAGCGGCCAAGAGACCCAGTACTTC. Residues: CASSEPLASGQETQYF. J is TRBJ2-5 and V is TRBV2; 7 bases fit TRBD2. Germline V CDR1 and CDR2: SNHLY, FYNNEI. The CDR3 runs to 16 residues. The V gene end was trimmed by 2 bases and the J gene end by 1 base; junction bases not matched to a gene: 7.

The chain is built from TRBV6-2 or TRBV6-3 and TRBJ2-1; D possibly corresponds to TRBD2 (5 bases). CDR3 length: 13 amino acids. CDR1 is MNHEY, CDR2 SVGEGT, per germline. V shed 4 bases and J shed 7 bases, with 11 bases lying between them. The CDR3 loop is CASSSTRENEQFF. As DNA, the CDR3 is TGTGCCAGCAGTTCGACGAGGGAAAATGAGCAGTTCTTC.

The J gene is TRBJ1-3, the V gene TRBV28; D might be TRBD1 (5 bases). The V gene lost 3 bases and the J gene lost 0 bases, with 12 bases spanning the gap. Per germline, CDR1 MDHEN and CDR2 SYDVKM. The CDR3 spans 16 residues. This CDR3 is CASSFAGRRSGNTIYF. CDR3 DNA sequence: TGTGCCAGCAGTTTTGCGGGACGACGCTCTGGAAACACCATATATTTT.

This rearrangement joins TRBV19 to TRBJ1-5; D unresolved. The CDR3 runs to 14 residues. V lost 3 bases and J 2 bases, leaving 8 bases between the germline ends. The germline V gene has CDR1 LNHDA and CDR2 SQIVND (reference sequence). CDR3: CASSIRGGNQPQHF. For the CDR3, the DNA is TGTGCCAGTAGTATCCGCGGAGGCAATCAGCCCCAGCATTTT.

The rearrangement joins TRBV6-5 to TRBJ2-7, with 8 bases that match TRBD1. The J segment lost 0 bases and the V segment lost 0 bases, leaving 4 bases of the junction unmatched. Germline V CDR1 and CDR2: MNHEY, SVGAGI. This CDR3 contains 16 residues. As DNA, the CDR3 is TGTGCCAGCAGTTACTCGCGGACAGGGCCCTCCTACGAGCAGTACTTC. It translates to CASSYSRTGPSYEQYF.

J is TRBJ2-5 and V is TRBV6-2 or TRBV6-3; 15 bases are shared with TRBD2. J lost 7 bases, V lost 4 bases, and 4 bases had no gene match. Germline V gene lookup returns CDR1 MNHEY and CDR2 SVGEGT. The CDR3 is 15 amino acids. CDR3 nucleotide sequence: TGTGCCAGCAGTTCCGGACTAGCGGGGGGGGTGACCCAGTACTTC. Its protein product is CASSSGLAGGVTQYF.

The chain employs TRBV3-1 (or the pseudogene TRBV3-2) and TRBJ1-4, with TRBD1 identical over 8 bases. V dropped 1 base and J dropped 3; count of bases not matched to a gene: 4. Germline CDR1 reads LGHDT; CDR2 reads YNNKEL (reference sequence). The CDR3 spans 16 residues. CDR3 protein: CASSQGTGTANEKLFF. CDR3 coding DNA: TGTGCCAGCAGCCAAGGGACAGGGACCGCTAATGAAAAACTGTTTTTT.

J is TRBJ1-2 and V is TRBV6-6, with 7 bases matching TRBD1. The V segment lost 1 base and the J segment 3 bases; nucleotides outside the gene matches: 8. Germline loops: CDR1 MNHNY, CDR2 SVGAGI (reference sequence). The CDR3 is 16 residues long. In DNA, the CDR3 is TGTGCCAGCAGTTACTTAAGGGGGCTAGAAGACTATGGCTACACCTTC. Translated: CASSYLRGLEDYGYTF.

The chain couples TRBV2 to TRBJ2-3; D might be TRBD1 (7 bases). Trimming left V 5 bases short and J 2 bases short, with 17 bases between. This CDR3 has 16 residues. Germline lookup yields CDR1 SNHLY and CDR2 FYNNEI. The CDR3 is CASSKQGRKATDTQYF. The CDR3 coding sequence is TGTGCCAGCAGTAAACAGGGGAGGAAGGCCACAGATACGCAGTATTTT.

The rearrangement links TRBV6-6 to TRBJ2-4, with 8 bases matching TRBD1. The CDR3 sequence is 15 residues long. In germline, CDR1 is MNHNY, CDR2 SVGAGI (reference sequence). The V and J ends lost 4 bases and 6 bases, in that order; junction bases with no gene match: 8. CDR3 nucleotides: TGTGCCAGCAGTTTTCCCGGGACAGGCGGAAACATTCAGTACTTC. This sequence encodes CASSFPGTGGNIQYF.

This clone showed up just once. CDR3 region: CASSQQGQGNSPLHF. CDR3 nucleotide sequence: TGTGCCAGCAGCCAACAGGGACAGGGTAATTCACCCCTCCACTTT. The chain joins TRBV3-1 (or the pseudogene TRBV3-2) to TRBJ1-6; 9 bases match TRBD1. The CDR3 has 15 residues. The germline V gene encodes CDR1 LGHDT and CDR2 YNNKEL (reference sequence). The junction had 2 bases not matched to a gene; V was cut back by 2 bases and J by 6 bases.

V is TRBV6-5 and J is TRBJ2-3; the D gene is possibly TRBD2 (6 bases). Germline V lookup: CDR1 MNHEY, CDR2 SVGAGI. V was pared by 11 bases and J by 4 bases, with 13 bases between. The CDR3 totals 12 residues. The CDR3 protein is CAGGRMADTQYF. The DNA of the CDR3 is TGTGCCGGGGGGAGGATGGCAGATACGCAGTATTTT.

This chain connects TRBV7-8 to TRBJ2-7; a weak D match, TRBD2 (7 bases). The germline CDR1 and CDR2 sequences are SGHVS and FQNEAQ. Trimming took 10 bases from V and 0 from J, leaving 19 bases between them. The CDR3 is 15 residues long. The CDR3 DNA sequence: TGTGCCACAGGCGGGGGCAGGGTGAGCTCCTACGAGCAGTACTTC. Protein sequence: CATGGGRVSSYEQYF.

J is TRBJ1-1 and V is TRBV6-5; TRBD1 agrees at 8 bases. V dropped 0 bases and J dropped 4; count of bases not matched to a gene: 4. The CDR3 extends over 15 amino acids. Germline V lookup: CDR1 MNHEY, CDR2 SVGAGI. CDR3 coding DNA: TGTGCCAGCAGTTACTCACAGGGGGTTGGCACTGAAGCTTTCTTT. This encodes CASSYSQGVGTEAFF.

For the CDR3, the DNA is TGTGCCAGCAGCTTGGAGGGTAGGGGTGAAAAACTGTTTTTT. Encoded protein: CASSLEGRGEKLFF. The genes are TRBV5-5 and TRBJ1-4; tentatively, D is TRBD1 (5 bases). V gave up 0 bases and J gave up 7 bases, with 10 bases separating them. CDR1 and CDR2 from the germline V gene are SGHKS and YYEKEE (reference sequence). The CDR3 is 14 residues long. The full variable domain, in which reference TRBV5-5 and TRBJ1-4 provide the parts outside the CDR3, is DAGVTQSPTHLIKTRGQQVTLRCSPISGHKSVSWYQQVLGQGPQFIFQYYEKEERGRGNFPDRFSARQFPNYSSELNVNALLLGDSALYLCASSLEGRGEKLFFGSGTQLSVL.

This sequence joins TRBV14 and TRBJ2-7, with D possibly matching TRBD1 (5 bases). Germline V lookup: CDR1 SGHDN, CDR2 FVKESK. The CDR3 runs 16 residues. V was pared by 5 bases and J by 6 bases, with 23 bases between. The CDR3 loop reads CASSTLSTRAGIEQYF. In nucleotides, the CDR3 is TGTGCCAGCAGCACTCTAAGTACCAGGGCTGGAATCGAGCAGTACTTC.

The CDR3 nucleotides read TGTGCCTGGAGGGCTCCAACAGGGGAATCTGGTGGCTACACCTTC. Translation: CAWRAPTGESGGYTF. This chain links TRBV30 with TRBJ1-2; 7 nucleotides agree with TRBD1. Germline trimming cut 3 bases from V and 7 bases from J; bases unmatched to any gene: 14. CDR3 size: 15 residues. Germline CDR1 and CDR2: GTSNPN and SVGIG (reference sequence).

The chain joins TRBV2 to TRBJ1-6; 8 nucleotides match TRBD1. The J segment lost 11 bases and the V segment lost 2 bases, leaving 5 bases of the junction unmatched. The CDR3 is 14 amino acids. CDR1 and CDR2 (germline): SNHLY, FYNNEI. CDR3 in DNA: TGTGCCAGCAGTGAATGGGGACAGGCCGCACCCCTCCACTTT. This codes for CASSEWGQAAPLHF.

The V call is TRBV30, the J call TRBJ2-1, with D possibly called TRBD1 or TRBD2 (7 bases each). In germline, CDR1 is GTSNPN, CDR2 SVGIG (reference sequence). The length of the CDR3 is 14 residues. V lost 5 bases, J lost 4 bases, and 15 bases lay in between. The CDR3 bases are TGTGCCTGGTCCAGGGGGGGAGGATACAATGAGCAGTTCTTC. Translation: CAWSRGGGYNEQFF.

Notes on this clone: Distinct nucleotide sequences in the sample also encode this CDR3. This chain's CDR3 is CASSLRDRDYEQYF. CDR3 sequence (DNA): TGTGCCAGCAGTTTAAGAGACAGGGATTACGAGCAGTACTTC. This rearrangement joins TRBV27 to TRBJ2-7, with 7 bases matching TRBD1. V lost 2 bases to trimming and J lost 4 bases; unmatched junction nucleotides: 5. Germline CDR1 MNHEY, CDR2 SMNVEV (reference sequence). CDR3 length: 14 residues.

Written as DNA, the CDR3 is TGTGCCAGCAGCCGAGGGGGTACAGGGCGAGCCACTGAAGCTTTCTTT. Residues: CASSRGGTGRATEAFF. The gene calls are TRBV7-9 and TRBJ1-1; perhaps TRBD1 as D (6 bases). The CDR3 is 16 amino acids. V dropped 5 bases and J dropped 4 bases, with 20 bases sitting between them. Germline V CDR1 and CDR2: SEHNR, FQNEAQ (reference sequence).

This sequence joins TRBV5-1 and TRBJ1-2, with D unclear. The CDR3 extends over 15 amino acids. CDR1 SGHRS and CDR2 YFSETQ come from the germline V gene. V lost 7 bases to trimming and J lost 5 bases, with 21 bases between them. CDR3 residues: CASAEDLGGSYGYTF. The CDR3 DNA is TGCGCCAGCGCCGAGGACCTCGGTGGATCTTATGGCTACACCTTC.